The clone carrying this TCR beta chain showed up just a few times. Its antigen is not identified. TCRdb reanalysed the RT-PCR reads using MiXCR and keeps one entry per CDR3 protein. Of roughly 700,000 distinct CDR3 sequences listed, about 15% are singletons. V lost 4 bases, J lost 5 bases, and 8 bases stayed unmatched. The V gene's germline CDR1 is SGHKS and CDR2 YYEKEE (reference sequence). The length of the CDR3 is 15 residues. This specimen comes from a study of response to subunit inactivated influenza vaccine. General observations from the study: There was a suggestion from the authors that each seasonal influenza vaccination recruits few new T cells.

This rearrangement joins TRBV5-5 to TRBJ2-1, with 8 positions matching TRBD1. The starting material was PBMCs from blood, obtained 11 to 12 days after vaccination. This sequence originates from a man aged 50 or older who received an inactivated influenza vaccine. The DNA for the CDR3 is TGTGCCAGCAGCATAGGACAGGGACCAAACAATGAGCAGTTCTTC. Its translation is CASSIGQGPNNEQFF.